This TCR delta chain was identified in a study of Vδ1+ human thymocytes. Study observations and caveats: TRG sequences recurred across donors, whereas TRD sequences stayed essentially private. Thymic TRG and TRD repertoires appeared highly polyclonal. Unexpected Vdelta2 sequences could cause misinterpretation of bulk repertoire data. Thymic delta-chain repertoires held approximately 20% Vdelta2 sequences and few Vdelta3, despite high sort purity.

The template was reverse-transcribed extracted RNA. Multiplex PCR used pooled V-gene forward primers and a constant-region reverse primer to amplify CDR3s. TCRdb used CATT to re-call clones from the multiplex PCR reads. The profile shows about 53,000 delta-chain clones, about 14% of them singletons. For this clone: Its antigen remains unknown.

Trimming shortened V by 4 bases and J by 2 bases, and 17 bases separated the two germline ends. From germline, CDR1 is TSWWSYY and CDR2 QGS. The CDR3 contains 16 residues. Thymocytes were sorted as CD3+ TCRVdelta1+ TCRVdelta2- after alphabeta T cell depletion. V and J are TRDV1 and TRDJ1; D is perhaps TRDD3 (6 bases). This TCR derives from a girl under two years old who had congenital heart surgery. Sequencing was done on a sample of Vdelta1+ gamma-delta thymocytes from the thymus. This sample's subset: FACS-sorted CD3+ TCRalphabeta- TCRVdelta1+ TCRVdelta2- thymocytes. CDR3 residues: CALGADLGDRTDKLIF. The CDR3 region has the DNA TGTGCTCTTGGGGCGGACCTCGGGGATCGTACCGATAAACTCATCTTT.